These T cell receptor beta chains were read from a single sample in a study of glioma-infiltrating T cells after dendritic cell vaccination. Assay: immunoSEQ multiplex PCR; the TCRdb copy retains only in-frame clones and omits some. Here the sample spans tens of thousands of clones, over 75% being singletons. Specimen: blood, collected before dendritic cell vaccination. All receptors derive from a human donor with glioblastoma. CDR3s include the opening cysteine and the closing phenylalanine or tryptophan.

j_call v_call cdr3_aa
TRBJ1-1 TRBV25-1 CASSELGGETTEAFF
TRBJ1-5 TRBV5-4 CASSSVSGNQPQHF
TRBJ1-1 TRBV27 CASSLTGGTEAFF
TRBJ2-7 TRBV29-1 CSGALGGQGYEQYF
TRBJ1-1 TRBV9 CASSALKGPNTEAFF
TRBJ1-1 TRBV19 CASSIRGTEAFF
TRBJ1-1 TRBV11-2 CASSPQRLGGTEAFF
TRBJ2-3 TRBV7-9 CASSPLSSDTQYF
TRBJ1-1 TRBV30 CARGGNTEAFF
TRBJ1-4 TRBV5-4 CASSYEGAANEKLFF
TRBJ2-1 TRBV7-2 CASSRVAGSNEQFF
TRBJ2-5 TRBV5-4 CASSGGTLASQETQYF
TRBJ1-1 TRBV2 CASSEDEGSNTEAFF
TRBJ1-1 TRBV6-1 CASSDKMAAPGAFF